Given below is one T cell receptor (beta chain) in context. Its antigen specificity is not known. No much larger clonotype is one base removed from it; base qualities were not supplied. The sample is drawn from a study of blood T cells in healthy people across ages (dated by TCRdb to the mid-2010s). Broadly, across the study: In model experiments, roughly one uniquely barcoded TCR beta cDNA molecule per two T cells was captured by template switching. Two additional independent replicas of 1 million unique cDNA reads from the same blood draw were analyzed for two donors (one aged 18 to 30 and one aged 80 or older). To avoid experimental bias, donors of different ages were spread randomly across the sequencing lanes. The donors were divided into four age groups: young (average around 16 years), middle-aged (almost 40), aged (around 67) and long-lived (roughly 88). The study measured age-related changes in TCR beta repertoire diversity using deep sequencing normalized with unique cDNA molecular identifiers.

The method behind the library was 5' RACE. The instrument was an Illumina HiSeq 2500. A second PCR of roughly 6 to 11 cycles was run with a J-beta primer mix and a sample-barcoded 5' primer. A template-switch 5' adaptor carrying 12 random nucleotides introduced a unique molecular identifier onto each TCR beta cDNA molecule. Each sample yielded at least 2.5 million CDR3-containing paired-end reads. The Mint cDNA synthesis kit, primed by a TRBC-specific oligonucleotide, was used to synthesize first-strand cDNA from all RNA. Following uracil-DNA glycosylase treatment, all cDNA underwent a first 18-cycle PCR with the universal primers M1SS and BC2_uni_R. The authors' analysis ran thus. Normalization of each sample was performed by random selection of 1 million high-quality reads, each carrying a distinct molecular identifier. Reads with shared molecular identifiers were discarded instead of being binned into consensus sequences. MiTCR, set to a Q25 quality threshold and the strictest error-elimination algorithm, was used for CDR3 identification, clonotype clustering and error correction. A nonparametric unseen species model with Euler transformation was used to estimate lower-bound total TCR beta diversity. TCRdb's own reprocessing of the public reads used fastp at Q25 and MiXCR and kept productive beta chains. Rows matching on CDR3 protein sequence are summarized as one entry with the most common DNA and genes. The V and J calls were not made by the authors but by TCRdb's processing. The sample records approximately 850,000 distinct CDR3 sequences, 58% of which are singletons. The ten largest account for approximately 20% of the sample.

Here is what the overall study found, with its caveats: Compared with the aged group, the long-lived group had more naive CD4+ T cells, fewer expanded clones and increased TCR diversity, suggesting age selection. There was a strong correlation between observed TCR beta diversity and the percentage of naive T cells measured by flow cytometry. Observed TCR beta diversity per million T cells fell roughly linearly with age, and a significant reduction was already apparent by age around 36. Because the CMV infection status of the donors was unknown, age-related changes in expanded clonotypes may potentially have been confounded. Total diversity estimates from one million sequenced T cells were considered lower bounds and underestimates. Bulk unsorted PBMC profiling prevented conclusive comparison of naive and antigen-experienced compartments.

From the cysteine up to the phenylalanine, the CDR3 has a length of 14 residues. Only the CDR3 portion is preserved as DNA: 42 bases, with reading frame beginning at the first base. V is reduced by 0 bases and J by 6 bases, leaving a spacing of 11 bases between them. The germline V gene encodes CDR1 SGHTA and CDR2 FQGTGA. Donors were roughly 40 systemically healthy Caucasian individuals from Russia aged roughly 6 to 90 years. Each donor gave 8 to 10 milliliters of peripheral blood, drawn into EDTA-treated Vacutainer tubes. Ficoll-Paque density-gradient centrifugation was used to isolate PBMCs, with at least 6 million per sample. Trizol reagent was used to extract total RNA from PBMCs, with at least 6 micrograms per sample. For every donor, an aliquot of PBMCs went through flow cytometry to measure the percentages of naive CD45RAhigh/CD27high T cells.

The receptor was derived from a man aged 25 to 40 in good health. Recombination linked TRBV7-3 to TRBJ1-2; a tentative D match to TRBD1 spans 5 bases. Source material: blood. The CDR3 region: CASSLTGERDGYTF. The nucleotide sequence reads TGTGCCAGCAGCTTAACGGGGGAGAGGGATGGCTACACCTTC.